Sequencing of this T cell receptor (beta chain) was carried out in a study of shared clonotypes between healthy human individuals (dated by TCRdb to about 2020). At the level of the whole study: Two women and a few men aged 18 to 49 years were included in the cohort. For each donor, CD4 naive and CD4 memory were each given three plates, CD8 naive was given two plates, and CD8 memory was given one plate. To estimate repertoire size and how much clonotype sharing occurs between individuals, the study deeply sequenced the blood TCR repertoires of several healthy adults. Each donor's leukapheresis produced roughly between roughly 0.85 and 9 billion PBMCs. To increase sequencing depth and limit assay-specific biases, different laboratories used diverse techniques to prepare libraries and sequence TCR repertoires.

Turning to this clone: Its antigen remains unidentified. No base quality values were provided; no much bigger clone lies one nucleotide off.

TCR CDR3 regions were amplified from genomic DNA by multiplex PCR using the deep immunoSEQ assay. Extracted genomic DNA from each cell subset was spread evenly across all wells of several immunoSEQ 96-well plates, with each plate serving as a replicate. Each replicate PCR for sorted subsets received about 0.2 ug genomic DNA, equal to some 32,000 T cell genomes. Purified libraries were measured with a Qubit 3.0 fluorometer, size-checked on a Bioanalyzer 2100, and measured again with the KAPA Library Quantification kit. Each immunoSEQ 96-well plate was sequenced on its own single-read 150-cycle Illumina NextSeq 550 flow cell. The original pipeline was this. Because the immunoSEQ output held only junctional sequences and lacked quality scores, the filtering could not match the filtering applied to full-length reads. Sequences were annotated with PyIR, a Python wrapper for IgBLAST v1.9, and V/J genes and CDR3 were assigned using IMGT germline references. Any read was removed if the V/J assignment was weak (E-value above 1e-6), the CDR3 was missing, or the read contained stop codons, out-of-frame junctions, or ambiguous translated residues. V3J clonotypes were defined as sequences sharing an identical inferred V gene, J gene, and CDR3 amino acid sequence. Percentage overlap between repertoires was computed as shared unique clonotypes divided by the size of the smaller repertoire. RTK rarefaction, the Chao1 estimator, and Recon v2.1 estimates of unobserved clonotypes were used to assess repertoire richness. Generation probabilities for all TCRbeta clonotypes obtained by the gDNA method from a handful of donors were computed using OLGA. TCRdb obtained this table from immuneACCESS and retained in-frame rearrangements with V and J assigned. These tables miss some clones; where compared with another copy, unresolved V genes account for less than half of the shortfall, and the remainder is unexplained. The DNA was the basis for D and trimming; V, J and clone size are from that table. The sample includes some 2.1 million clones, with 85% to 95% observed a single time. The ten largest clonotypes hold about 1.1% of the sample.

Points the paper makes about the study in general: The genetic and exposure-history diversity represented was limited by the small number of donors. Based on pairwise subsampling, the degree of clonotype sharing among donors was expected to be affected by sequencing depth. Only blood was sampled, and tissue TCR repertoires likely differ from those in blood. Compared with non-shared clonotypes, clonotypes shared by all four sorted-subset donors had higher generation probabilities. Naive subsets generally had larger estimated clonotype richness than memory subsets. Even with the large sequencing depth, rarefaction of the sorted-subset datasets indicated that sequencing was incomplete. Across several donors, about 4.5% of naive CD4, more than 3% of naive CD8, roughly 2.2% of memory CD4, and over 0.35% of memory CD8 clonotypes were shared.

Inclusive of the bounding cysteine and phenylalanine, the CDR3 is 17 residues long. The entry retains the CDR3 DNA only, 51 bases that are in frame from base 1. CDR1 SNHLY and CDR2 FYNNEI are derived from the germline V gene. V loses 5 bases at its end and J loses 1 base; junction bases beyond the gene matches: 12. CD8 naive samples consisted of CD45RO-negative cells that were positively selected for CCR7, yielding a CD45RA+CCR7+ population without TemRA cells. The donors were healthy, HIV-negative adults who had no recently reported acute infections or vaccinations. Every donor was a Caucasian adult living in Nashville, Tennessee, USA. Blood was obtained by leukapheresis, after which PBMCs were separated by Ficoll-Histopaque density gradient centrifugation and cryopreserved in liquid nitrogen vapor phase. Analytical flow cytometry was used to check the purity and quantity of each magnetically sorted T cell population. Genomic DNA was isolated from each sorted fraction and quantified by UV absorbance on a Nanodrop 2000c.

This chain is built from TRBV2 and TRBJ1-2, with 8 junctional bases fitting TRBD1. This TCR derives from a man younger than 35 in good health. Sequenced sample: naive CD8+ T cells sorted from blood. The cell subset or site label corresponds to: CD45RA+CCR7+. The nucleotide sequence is TGTGCCAGCAGTCCTTGGACAGGGAACCCCCTTAACTATGGCTACACCTTC. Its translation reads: CASSPWTGNPLNYGYTF.